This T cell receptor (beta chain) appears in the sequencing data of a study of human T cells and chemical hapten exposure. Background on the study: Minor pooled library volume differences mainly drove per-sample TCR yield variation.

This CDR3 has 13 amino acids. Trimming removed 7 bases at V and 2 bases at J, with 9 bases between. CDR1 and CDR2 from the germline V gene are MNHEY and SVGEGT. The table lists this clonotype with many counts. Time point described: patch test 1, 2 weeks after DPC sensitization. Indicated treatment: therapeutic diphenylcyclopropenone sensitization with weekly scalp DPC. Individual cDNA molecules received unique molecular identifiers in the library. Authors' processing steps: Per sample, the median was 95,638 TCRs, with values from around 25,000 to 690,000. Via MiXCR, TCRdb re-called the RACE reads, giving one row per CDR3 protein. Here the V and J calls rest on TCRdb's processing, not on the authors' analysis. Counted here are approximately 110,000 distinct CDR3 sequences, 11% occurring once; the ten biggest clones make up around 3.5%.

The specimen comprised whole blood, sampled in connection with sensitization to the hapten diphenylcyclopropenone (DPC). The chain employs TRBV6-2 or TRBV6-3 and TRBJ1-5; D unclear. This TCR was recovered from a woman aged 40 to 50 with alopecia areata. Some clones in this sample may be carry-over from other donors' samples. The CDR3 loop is CASTLEGNQPQHF. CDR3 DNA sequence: TGTGCCAGCACTCTGGAGGGCAATCAGCCCCAGCATTTT.